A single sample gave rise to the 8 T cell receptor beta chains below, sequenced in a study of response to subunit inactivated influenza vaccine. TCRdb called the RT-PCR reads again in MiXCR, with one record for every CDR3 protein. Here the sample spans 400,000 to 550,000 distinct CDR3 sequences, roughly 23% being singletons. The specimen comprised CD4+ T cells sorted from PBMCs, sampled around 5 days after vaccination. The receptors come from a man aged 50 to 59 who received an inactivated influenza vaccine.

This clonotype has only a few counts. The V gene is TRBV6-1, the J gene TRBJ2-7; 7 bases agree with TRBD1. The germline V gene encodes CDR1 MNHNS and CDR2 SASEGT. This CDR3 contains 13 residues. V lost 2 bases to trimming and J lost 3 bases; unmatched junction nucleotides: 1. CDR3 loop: CASSEHRGYEQYF. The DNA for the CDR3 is TGTGCCAGCAGTGAACACAGGGGCTACGAGCAGTACTTC.

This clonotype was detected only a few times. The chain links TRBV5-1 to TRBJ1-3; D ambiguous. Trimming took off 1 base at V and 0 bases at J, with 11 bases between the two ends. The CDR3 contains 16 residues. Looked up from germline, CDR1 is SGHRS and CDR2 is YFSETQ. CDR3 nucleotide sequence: TGCGCCAGCAGCTTGTCGTCGGTTGCCTCTGGAAACACCATATATTTT. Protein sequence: CASSLSSVASGNTIYF.

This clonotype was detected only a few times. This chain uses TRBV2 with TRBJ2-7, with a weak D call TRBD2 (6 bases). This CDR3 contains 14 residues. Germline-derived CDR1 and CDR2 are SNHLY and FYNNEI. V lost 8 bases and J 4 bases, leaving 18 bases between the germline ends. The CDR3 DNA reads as TGTGCCAGCCGTACTCTGGGCGGGGAGTACGAGCAGTACTTC. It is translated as CASRTLGGEYEQYF. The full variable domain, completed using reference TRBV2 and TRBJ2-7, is EPEVTQTPSHQVTQMGQEVILRCVPISNHLYFYWYRQILGQKVEFLVSFYNNEISEKSEIFDDQFSVERPDGSNFTLKIRSTKLEDSAMYFCASRTLGGEYEQYFGPGTRLTVT.

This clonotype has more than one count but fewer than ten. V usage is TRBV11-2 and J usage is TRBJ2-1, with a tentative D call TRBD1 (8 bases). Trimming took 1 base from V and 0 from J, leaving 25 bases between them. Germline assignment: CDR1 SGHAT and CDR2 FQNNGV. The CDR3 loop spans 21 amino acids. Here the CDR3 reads CASSLGVGGDRTSNSYNEQFF. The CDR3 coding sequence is TGTGCCAGCAGCTTAGGAGTGGGGGGGGACAGGACCTCGAACTCCTACAATGAGCAGTTCTTC.

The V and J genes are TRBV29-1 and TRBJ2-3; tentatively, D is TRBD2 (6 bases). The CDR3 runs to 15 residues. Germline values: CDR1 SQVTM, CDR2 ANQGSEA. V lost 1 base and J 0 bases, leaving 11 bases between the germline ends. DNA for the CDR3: TGCAGCGTTGAAGGCTCGACTAGGAGCACAGATACGCAGTATTTT. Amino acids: CSVEGSTRSTDTQYF.

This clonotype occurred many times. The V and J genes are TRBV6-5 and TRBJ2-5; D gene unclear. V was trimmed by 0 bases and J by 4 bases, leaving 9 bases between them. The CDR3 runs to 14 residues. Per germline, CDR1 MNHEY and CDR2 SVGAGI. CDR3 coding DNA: TGTGCCAGCAGTTACTCGAGAGATTCAGAGACCCAGTACTTC. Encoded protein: CASSYSRDSETQYF.

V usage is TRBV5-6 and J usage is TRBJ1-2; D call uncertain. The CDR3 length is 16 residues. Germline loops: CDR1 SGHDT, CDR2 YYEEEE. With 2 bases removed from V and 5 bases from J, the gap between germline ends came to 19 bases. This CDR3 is CASSFGGFSQWYGYTF. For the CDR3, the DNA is TGTGCCAGCAGCTTCGGAGGTTTCTCGCAGTGGTATGGCTACACCTTC.

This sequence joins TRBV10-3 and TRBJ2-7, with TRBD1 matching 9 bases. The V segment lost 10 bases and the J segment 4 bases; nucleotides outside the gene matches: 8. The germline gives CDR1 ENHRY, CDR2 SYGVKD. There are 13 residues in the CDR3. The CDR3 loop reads CATSQGAKYEQYF. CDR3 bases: TGTGCCACGTCACAGGGGGCGAAATACGAGCAGTACTTC.